The T cell receptor (beta chain) under discussion was sequenced for a study of blood T cell repertoires in COVID-19. Study at large: The United States, Italy and Spain were the sources of the acute and convalescent COVID-19 samples. Nucleic acid was either cDNA or gDNA, and it came from T cells, B-cell-depleted T cells, or PBMCs.

In the original processing: Estimation of nucleated cell counts relied on the amplification of reference gene primers. Repertoires were generated with immunoSEQ multiplex PCR, while TCRdb's copy carries only in-frame clones and drops some. V, J and clone size are those of that table, while D and trimming were read from the DNA. The repertoire holds almost 80,000 clones, with 80% to 85% as singletons. This clone was seen only once. Trimming pared 6 bases from V and 9 bases from J, leaving 18 bases between. Germline CDR1 reads MGHRA; CDR2 reads YSYEKL. This CDR3 comprises 15 residues. The V and J genes are TRBV4-1 and TRBJ1-6; D is unresolved. This TCR was sampled from a woman in her seventies with acute or convalescent COVID-19. Sequencing was performed on peripheral blood. The CDR3: CASSLTRETLSPLHF. CDR3 sequence (DNA): TGCGCCAGCAGTTTAACAAGAGAGACTCTTTCACCCCTCCACTTT.